These 21 T cell receptor beta chains were all obtained from the same sample, sequenced in a study of breast tumors, draining lymph nodes, adjacent tissues. Samples came from axillary lymph nodes draining the breast cancer. TCRdb ran MiXCR on the multiplex PCR reads and lists one entry per CDR3 protein. This table has under 150,000 distinct CDR3 sequences, nearly 20% appearing once. The source material was axillary lymph node tissue. Receptors originate from a female donor with breast cancer. Some clones in this sample may be carry-over from other donors' samples.

This chain uses TRBV12-3 or TRBV12-4 with TRBJ1-2; D is ambiguous. The V end was cut by 3 bases, the J end by 6 bases, with 17 bases between. This CDR3 region has 15 residues. Here the CDR3 DNA reads TGTGCCAGCAGTTTTGGACGGCGCGGGAAGGATGGCTACACCTTC. It encodes CASSFGRRGKDGYTF.

This sequence joins TRBV28 and TRBJ2-2, with D unclear. CDR3 length: 14 amino acids. With 3 bases removed from V and 4 bases from J, the gap between germline ends came to 9 bases. The germline CDR1 and CDR2 sequences are MDHEN and SYDVKM. CDR3 region: CASSFFRGTGELFF. CDR3 DNA: TGTGCCAGCAGTTTTTTCCGAGGCACCGGGGAGCTGTTTTTT.

This clonotype was picked up many times. An end of the junction does not agree with germline; a read error may underlie this. The chain joins TRBV20-1 to TRBJ2-3; D perhaps matches TRBD1 (5 bases). The CDR3 loop spans 13 amino acids. Looked up from germline, CDR1 is DFQATT and CDR2 is SNEGSKA (reference sequence). CDR3 DNA sequence: TGCAGTGCAAGAGGTGGGGCTAGAGATACGCAGTATTTT. Its protein is CSARGGARDTQYF.

The chain joins TRBV15 to TRBJ2-4; D assignment may be TRBD1 or TRBD2 (7 bases each). The germline gives CDR1 LNHNV, CDR2 YYDKDF (reference sequence). V lost 0 bases and J lost 8, with 17 bases in between. The CDR3 is 16 amino acids. The CDR3 DNA follows: TGTGCCACCAGCAGAGATCCAGGGGGGGGTAGGGACATTCAGTACTTC. Residues: CATSRDPGGGRDIQYF. Supplemented by reference TRBV15 and TRBJ2-4, the full variable domain reads DAMVIQNPRYQVTQFGKPVTLSCSQTLNHNVMYWYQQKSSQAPKLLFHYYDKDFNNEADTPDNFQSRRPNTSFCFLDIRSPGLGDTAMYLCATSRDPGGGRDIQYFGAGTRLSVL.

CDR3 in DNA: TGTGCCAGCAGTTACGGTAGAGGACAGGGGGCTTTCTTT. Its translation is CASSYGRGQGAFF. The rearrangement joins TRBV6-5 to TRBJ1-1, with 9 bases matching TRBD1. The ends lost 2 bases at V and 11 bases at J; junction bases unmatched: 6. Germline V CDR1 and CDR2: MNHEY, SVGAGI. The CDR3 covers 13 residues.

This clonotype showed up many times. The genes are TRBV2 and TRBJ2-1; D gene uncertain. CDR3 length: 11 residues. Per the germline V gene, CDR1 is SNHLY and CDR2 is FYNNEI. With 4 bases removed from V and 4 bases from J, the gap between germline ends came to 2 bases. The CDR3 DNA sequence: TGTGCCAGCAGTGCTTACAATGAGCAGTTCTTC. It yields the protein CASSAYNEQFF.

This clonotype was observed at least ten times. The V call is TRBV12-3 or TRBV12-4, the J call TRBJ2-2; no reliable D call. Trimming took 2 bases from V and 4 from J, leaving 8 bases between them. This CDR3 has 14 amino acids. Here the CDR3 reads CASSLRLVTGELFF. The CDR3 nucleotides read TGTGCCAGCAGTTTACGTCTAGTCACCGGGGAGCTGTTTTTT.

This clonotype has at least ten counts. The chain recombines TRBV18 with TRBJ2-7, with 7 nucleotides matching TRBD1. Germline V CDR1 and CDR2: KGHSH, LQKENI. This CDR3 contains 15 residues. J gave up 6 bases and V 3 bases, and 11 bases lay outside the gene matches. The DNA of the CDR3 is TGTGCCAGCTCACCCCCAGCCAAGGGGGCCGGCGAGCAGTACTTC. This encodes CASSPPAKGAGEQYF.

This clonotype has at least ten counts. The chain joins TRBV14 to TRBJ2-3, with no clear D. In germline, CDR1 is SGHDN, CDR2 FVKESK. V gave up 1 base and J gave up 3 bases, with 5 bases separating them. This CDR3 has 13 amino acids. Here the CDR3 reads CASSQGFTDTQYF. The CDR3 region has the DNA TGTGCCAGCAGCCAAGGGTTTACAGATACGCAGTATTTT. Filled out from reference TRBV14 and TRBJ2-3, the complete variable domain reads EAGVTQFPSHSVIEKGQTVTLRCDPISGHDNLYWYRRVMGKEIKFLLHFVKESKQDESGMPNNRFLAERTGGTYSTLKVQPAELEDSGVYFCASSQGFTDTQYFGPGTRLTVL.

This clonotype has ten or more counts. The chain couples TRBV4-1 to TRBJ2-5; D perhaps matches TRBD2 (6 bases). Germline loops: CDR1 MGHRA, CDR2 YSYEKL. CDR3 length: 18 residues. Trimming removed 0 bases from V and 2 bases from J, with 19 bases in between. CDR3 protein: CASSQDTGVGSRQETQYF. CDR3 DNA: TGCGCCAGCAGCCAAGATACGGGGGTGGGCTCACGTCAAGAGACCCAGTACTTC.

This clonotype was seen many times. This rearrangement joins TRBV6-1 to TRBJ1-2, with 7 bases fitting TRBD1. CDR3 size: 15 residues. Germline V CDR1 and CDR2: MNHNS, SASEGT. J was trimmed by 5 bases and V by 1 base; bases with no gene match: 7. The CDR3 DNA follows: TGTGCCAGCAGTGAAGATACAGGGGATGTGTATGGCTACACCTTC. Translated: CASSEDTGDVYGYTF.

The genes are TRBV24-1 and TRBJ2-6; D not resolved. The germline gives CDR1 KGHDR, CDR2 SFDVKD. The CDR3 totals 13 residues. V lost 5 bases and J lost 3, with 4 bases in between. CDR3 loop: CATSGFGANVLTF. CDR3 sequence (DNA): TGTGCCACCAGTGGTTTTGGGGCCAACGTCCTGACTTTC.

There are a few counts of this clonotype. The genes are TRBV30 and TRBJ2-7; 7 positions agree with TRBD1. Germline V gene data show CDR1 as GTSNPN and CDR2 as SVGIG (reference sequence). Trimming took 7 bases from V and 2 from J; bases not matched to a gene: 5. The CDR3 has 12 residues. CDR3 sequence reads: CASTGETYEQYF. In DNA, the CDR3 is TGTGCCTCTACAGGGGAGACCTACGAGCAGTACTTC.

This clonotype was detected many times. The chain uses TRBV2 and TRBJ2-1, with D perhaps TRBD1 or TRBD2 (7 bases each). The V gene's germline CDR1 is SNHLY and CDR2 FYNNEI. V dropped 10 bases and J dropped 2 bases, with 21 bases sitting between them. This CDR3 is built from 16 residues. The CDR3 reads CATPGGGGSPYNEQFF. In DNA, the CDR3 is TGTGCCACCCCGGGGGGAGGGGGCAGCCCCTACAATGAGCAGTTCTTC.

This clonotype was seen ten or more times. CDR3 in amino acids: CASSRQGTPDTQYF. As DNA, the CDR3 is TGTGCCAGCAGCCGACAGGGAACCCCAGATACGCAGTATTTT. The V and J genes are TRBV7-3 and TRBJ2-3; 7 positions match TRBD1. The CDR3 totals 14 residues. After removal of 5 bases from V and 4 bases from J, the junction contained 6 bases not matched to a gene. The germline V gene encodes CDR1 SGHTA and CDR2 FQGTGA.

This clonotype was counted at least ten times. This chain joins TRBV28 and TRBJ1-2; D unclear. The CDR3 contains 12 residues. The germline V and J ends were trimmed by 3 bases and 7 bases, with 9 bases remaining between them. CDR1 MDHEN and CDR2 SYDVKM come from the germline V gene. This chain's CDR3 is CASSFTEVGYTF. The CDR3 coding sequence is TGTGCCAGCAGTTTTACGGAAGTTGGCTACACCTTC.

The chain uses TRBV3-1 and TRBJ1-1; perhaps TRBD1 as D (5 bases). The CDR3 contains 16 residues. Germline V CDR1 and CDR2: LGHDT, YNNKEL (reference sequence). Trimming left V 5 bases short and J 4 bases short, with 20 bases between. CDR3 bases: TGTGCCAGCAGCATGCGGGACGTATTATTGGGCACTGAAGCTTTCTTT. Translation gives CASSMRDVLLGTEAFF.

This clonotype appeared once. It may be a read error: a sequence one base away is much more abundant. The chain employs TRBV18 and TRBJ2-1; either TRBD1 or TRBD2 may fit D (5 bases each). The CDR3 loop spans 13 amino acids. V was clipped by 2 bases and J by 6 bases, with 8 bases between them. Germline assignment: CDR1 KGHSH and CDR2 LQKENI. CDR3 amino acids: CASSPGTINEQFF. The CDR3, as DNA: TGTGCCAGCTCACCAGGGACCATCAATGAGCAGTTCTTC.

This clonotype was seen many times. The rearrangement uses TRBV11-2 and TRBJ1-2; tentatively, D is TRBD1 (6 bases). CDR3 length: 13 residues. CDR1 is SGHAT, CDR2 FQNNGV, per germline. The V end lost 6 bases, the J end lost 4 bases, and 12 bases lay between the germline ends. The CDR3 nucleotides are TGTGCCAGCAGTGAGGGGGGGAGCTATGGCTACACCTTC. It encodes CASSEGGSYGYTF. The entire variable domain, with the rest obtained from reference TRBV11-2 and TRBJ1-2, is as follows: EAGVAQSPRYKIIEKRQSVAFWCNPISGHATLYWYQQILGQGPKLLIQFQNNGVVDDSQLPKDRFSAERLKGVDSTLKIQPAKLEDSAVYLCASSEGGSYGYTFGSGTRLTVV.

This clonotype was seen at least ten times. This chain connects TRBV12-3 or TRBV12-4 to TRBJ2-2, with D perhaps TRBD2 (6 bases). The CDR3 loop spans 15 amino acids. Trimming took 4 bases from V and 8 from J, leaving 17 bases between them. This CDR3 is CASSSPGLQGGELFF. For the CDR3, the DNA is TGTGCCAGCAGTTCCCCGGGACTTCAAGGGGGGGAGCTGTTTTTT.

In this sample, this clonotype turned up many times. The chain is built from TRBV7-6 and TRBJ2-1, with D unclear. Germline CDR1 and CDR2: SGHVS and FNYEAQ. The CDR3 extends over 14 amino acids. V lost 0 bases and J 6 bases, leaving 9 bases between the germline ends. The CDR3 here is CASSLAQLSNEQFF. CDR3 in DNA: TGTGCCAGCAGCTTAGCGCAACTCTCCAATGAGCAGTTCTTC. The entire variable domain, with the rest obtained from reference TRBV7-6 and TRBJ2-1, is as follows: GAGVSQSPRYKVTKRGQDVALRCDPISGHVSLYWYRQALGQGPEFLTYFNYEAQQDKSGLPNDRFSAERPEGSISTLTIQRTEQRDSAMYRCASSLAQLSNEQFFGPGTRLTVL.